This T cell receptor (beta chain) was identified in a study of blood T cell repertoires in COVID-19. Study-level information: Donors in the United States, Italy and Spain gave samples during acute or convalescent COVID-19. Sources were T cells, B-cell-depleted T cells, or PBMCs; the material itself was cDNA or gDNA.

In the study's own analysis: Nucleated cell counts were estimated from reference gene primer amplification. Some clones are missing from TCRdb's copy, which holds only in-frame ones; the method was immunoSEQ multiplex PCR. The D gene and trimming were derived from the DNA, and the V and J assignments and clone size from that table. The table records over 250,000 clones, about 89% of them present only once. CDR3 length: 11 residues. Trimming cost V 6 bases and J 3 bases, with 5 bases left between them. Germline V gene data show CDR1 as LNHDA and CDR2 as SQIVND (reference sequence). This receptor was obtained from a woman aged 45-59 years with acute or convalescent COVID-19. Sequencing was done on a sample of peripheral blood. This sequence joins TRBV19 and TRBJ2-5; D is unresolved. CDR3 loop: CASSGEETQYF. In DNA form, the CDR3 reads TGTGCCAGTAGCGGAGAAGAGACCCAGTACTTC.